The 20 T cell receptor beta chains listed next were all sequenced from one sample in a study of tumor-infiltrating lymphocytes in primary liver carcinoma. Constant-region priming of about 520 ng total RNA yielded TCR beta cDNA. Each TCR beta library was derived from three nested multiplex PCR rounds that employed slightly modified ARM-PCR. Researchers ran the first two PCR rounds for ten to eleven cycles each with TRBV1-TRBV30 forward primers and a C-beta reverse primer. Each CDR3 protein is one row after TCRdb ran MiXCR on the multiplex PCR reads. The table records approximately 300,000 distinct CDR3 sequences, roughly 60% of them present only once. Blood RNA came from unsorted whole blood; germline DNA was also extracted. What was sequenced was peripheral blood. These receptors originate from a man aged 35 to 55 with primary liver carcinoma and hepatitis B virus infection.

This clonotype was seen a few times. Just one base apart from a much larger clone, this may be a read error. V usage is TRBV6-2 or TRBV6-3 and J usage is TRBJ2-7; 7 nucleotides align to TRBD1. From germline, CDR1 is MNHEY and CDR2 SVGEGT. The CDR3 has 16 amino acids. DNA of the CDR3: TGTGCCGGCAGTTACTCGACACAGGGGAATCGCTACGAGCAGTACTTC. Its protein product is CAGSYSTQGNRYEQYF.

V and J are TRBV5-6 and TRBJ2-1; a weak D match, TRBD2 (5 bases). The CDR3 runs 15 residues. In germline, CDR1 is SGHDT, CDR2 YYEEEE. V was cut by 3 bases and J by 9 bases, with 19 bases left in between. CDR3 sequence (DNA): TGTGCCAGCAGCTATTGGGCCCCCTTTGAGGGTGAGCAGTTCTTC. As protein: CASSYWAPFEGEQFF.

Comment on this clonotype: This could be a read error, since a much larger clone is one nucleotide away. This sequence joins TRBV4-2 and TRBJ1-4; D not certain. There are 17 residues in the CDR3. Germline values: CDR1 LGHNA, CDR2 YNFKEQ. V was shortened by 0 bases and J by 7 bases, with 18 bases between the two germline ends. CDR3 coding DNA: TGTGCCAGCAGCCAAGATACCATCATAACCATGGCTGAAAAACTGTTTTTT. It specifies CASSQDTIITMAEKLFF.

Of note for this clonotype: The junction differs from germline at one of its ends, possibly a read error. This rearrangement joins TRBV29-1 to TRBJ2-3, with 7 bases matching TRBD1. Germline assignment: CDR1 SQVTM and CDR2 ANQGSEA. The CDR3 loop spans 14 amino acids. The CDR3 DNA reads as TGCAGCGCTAACTCGGGACAGCCCACAGATATGCAGTATTTT. It yields the protein CSANSGQPTDMQYF.

Note on this clonotype: A read error is possible here, since a much larger clone lies one base away. The CDR3 DNA reads as TGTGCCAGCAGCCAAGATGCTCTGGGTAGCGGGAGCCCCTACAATGAGCAGTTCTTC. As protein: CASSQDALGSGSPYNEQFF. The gene calls are TRBV14 and TRBJ2-1; 9 bases are a match to TRBD2. This CDR3 contains 19 residues. The germline gives CDR1 SGHDN, CDR2 FVKESK. V dropped 0 bases and J dropped 2; count of bases not matched to a gene: 11.

This clonotype occurred a few times. The rearrangement uses TRBV6-1 and TRBJ1-1; D possibly corresponds to TRBD1 (5 bases). V was cut by 4 bases and J by 5 bases, with 14 bases left in between. The CDR3 spans 14 residues. Germline lookup yields CDR1 MNHNS and CDR2 SASEGT. The CDR3 DNA sequence: TGTGCCAGCAGTGCCCGGACAAGGGGTACTGAAGCTTTCTTT. This gives the protein CASSARTRGTEAFF.

Details on this clonotype: A single base separates this from a much larger clone, so it may be a read error. The rearrangement joins TRBV6-6 to TRBJ1-1, with D tentatively TRBD1 (5 bases). V lost 0 bases and J 7 bases, leaving 9 bases between the germline ends. Germline CDR1 is MNHNY and CDR2 is SVGAGI (reference sequence). The CDR3 length is 13 residues. In DNA, the CDR3 is TGTGCCAGCAGTTACTCGATTAGGGGTGAAGCTTTCTTT. Translation: CASSYSIRGEAFF.

About this clonotype: A read error is possible here, since a much larger clone lies one base away. CDR3 bases: TGCAGCGCAGAGCTTAGACTAGGGCGGAACACTGAAGCTTTCTTT. It codes for CSAELRLGRNTEAFF. The chain links TRBV29-1 to TRBJ1-1, with D unclear. V was trimmed by 7 bases and J by 1 base, leaving 19 bases between them. Germline CDR1 is SQVTM and CDR2 is ANQGSEA. The CDR3 sequence is 15 residues long.

This clonotype appeared a few times. V and J are TRBV7-8 and TRBJ1-1; tentatively, D is TRBD1 (6 bases). Germline CDR1 SGHVS, CDR2 FQNEAQ. The CDR3 has 15 residues. V lost 6 bases and J lost 3, with 17 bases in between. Here the CDR3 reads CASSFHRDLDTEAFF. CDR3 DNA: TGTGCCAGCAGTTTTCACAGGGATCTGGACACTGAAGCTTTCTTT.

In the case of this clonotype: A read error may be the cause here, since a much bigger clone is one base away. This chain links TRBV6-2 or TRBV6-3 with TRBJ1-5; D ambiguous. This CDR3 has 12 amino acids. The V gene lost 4 bases and the J gene lost 7 bases, with 8 bases spanning the gap. The germline V gene encodes CDR1 MNHEY and CDR2 SVGEGT. The CDR3 DNA sequence: TGTGCCAGCAGTTTGGACCCCCAGCCCCAGCATTTT. It specifies CASSLDPQPQHF.

The V gene is TRBV6-1, the J gene TRBJ2-2; no clear D gene. CDR3 length equals 13 residues. Germline CDR1 reads MNHNS; CDR2 reads SASEGT. CDR3 sequence (DNA): TGTACCATCGAGACACTTAGGACCGGGGAGCTGTTTTTT. Residues: CTIETLRTGELFF.

Turning to this clonotype: The junction departs from the called germline gene at one end, perhaps through a read error. The chain joins TRBV28 to TRBJ2-7; weak D call: TRBD2 (6 bases). The length of the CDR3 is 14 residues. Germline V gene lookup returns CDR1 MDHEN and CDR2 SYDVKM. The CDR3 sequence is CASKSPGDSYGQYF. Here the CDR3 DNA reads TGTGCCAGCAAGTCTCCGGGAGACTCTTACGGGCAGTACTTC. The full variable domain, its missing parts supplied by reference TRBV28 and TRBJ2-7, is DVKVTQSSRYLVKRTGEKVFLECVQDMDHENMFWYRQDPGLGLRLIYFSYDVKMKEKGDIPEGYSVSREKKERFSLILESASTNQTSMYLCASKSPGDSYGQYFGPGTRLTVT.

The chain uses TRBV6-1 and TRBJ1-5, with 7 nucleotides matching TRBD1. This CDR3 has 13 amino acids. Germline V gene lookup returns CDR1 MNHNS and CDR2 SASEGT. V shed 6 bases and J 11 bases; nucleotides not matched to a gene: 10. CDR3 sequence: CASRANQGQSQHF. CDR3 in DNA: TGTGCCAGCAGGGCCAATCAGGGACAGTCCCAGCATTTT.

Worth noting for this clonotype: Sequence at one end of the junction differs from germline and may be a read error. The V and J genes are TRBV29-1 and TRBJ2-3, with D perhaps TRBD2 (6 bases). The CDR3 has 17 residues. Germline assignment: CDR1 SQVTM and CDR2 ANQGSEA. The CDR3 DNA reads as TGCAGCGTTGGCGGGACCCCTAGGACACGGAAAACAGATACGCAGTGTTTT. Translated, it gives CSVGGTPRTRKTDTQCF.

This clonotype was counted between two and nine times. The genes are TRBV5-1 and TRBJ1-2, with a weak D call TRBD1 (6 bases). Germline values: CDR1 SGHRS, CDR2 YFSETQ. The CDR3 consists of 14 residues. V dropped 1 base and J dropped 4 bases, with 11 bases sitting between them. This CDR3 reads CASSLTTGTYGYTF. CDR3 nucleotides: TGCGCCAGCAGCTTGACCACAGGGACCTATGGCTACACCTTC.

Comment on this clonotype: A much larger clone is a single base away; this may be a read error. The J gene is TRBJ2-5, the V gene TRBV4-2, with 10 bases matching TRBD2. Germline V gene lookup returns CDR1 LGHNA and CDR2 YNFKEQ. The CDR3 is made up of 13 amino acids. V dropped 4 bases and J dropped 7; count of bases not matched to a gene: 3. This CDR3 is CASSRASGGTQYF. The CDR3 bases are TGTGCCAGCAGCCGAGCTAGCGGGGGGACCCAGTACTTC.

J is TRBJ2-1 and V is TRBV11-1; 7 nucleotides align to TRBD2. V shed 5 bases, J shed 5 bases, and the junction held 6 bases outside the gene matches. The germline CDR1 and CDR2 sequences are SGHAT and FQDESV (reference sequence). The CDR3 covers 14 residues. The CDR3 DNA sequence: TGTGCCAGCAGCCGGACTAGTGGCCACAATGAGCAGTTCTTC. Its translation: CASSRTSGHNEQFF.

The chain carries TRBV14 and TRBJ2-1, with 8 bases identical to TRBD1. From germline, CDR1 is SGHDN and CDR2 FVKESK. After removal of 0 bases from V and 8 bases from J, the junction contained 12 bases not matched to a gene. The CDR3 length is 17 residues. The CDR3 bases are TGTGCCAGCAGCCAAGAGGGTCAGGGGACAGGATACGATGAGCAGTTCTTC. Translated, it gives CASSQEGQGTGYDEQFF.

As for this clonotype: A read error may explain this, as a much larger clone is one base away. The V call is TRBV29-1, the J call TRBJ2-3; no clear D. CDR3 length equals 16 residues. Trimming stripped 6 bases from V and 0 bases from J, with 19 bases between. CDR1 is SQVTM and CDR2 is ANQGSEA in the germline V gene. The CDR3: CSVDGVVITSTDTQYF. CDR3 coding DNA: TGCAGCGTCGACGGAGTAGTGATCACTAGCACAGATACGCAGTATTTT.

This clonotype was detected only a few times. V gene TRBV6-6 combines with J gene TRBJ2-7; either TRBD1 or TRBD2 may fit D (5 bases each). This CDR3 has 18 residues. In germline, CDR1 is MNHNY, CDR2 SVGAGI (reference sequence). V lost 0 bases, J lost 3 bases, and 21 bases lay in between. The DNA of the CDR3 is TGTGCCAGCAGTTACTCCTTCTCGGGGCCGGGGCTCTTCTACGAGCAGTACTTC. Translating it yields CASSYSFSGPGLFYEQYF.